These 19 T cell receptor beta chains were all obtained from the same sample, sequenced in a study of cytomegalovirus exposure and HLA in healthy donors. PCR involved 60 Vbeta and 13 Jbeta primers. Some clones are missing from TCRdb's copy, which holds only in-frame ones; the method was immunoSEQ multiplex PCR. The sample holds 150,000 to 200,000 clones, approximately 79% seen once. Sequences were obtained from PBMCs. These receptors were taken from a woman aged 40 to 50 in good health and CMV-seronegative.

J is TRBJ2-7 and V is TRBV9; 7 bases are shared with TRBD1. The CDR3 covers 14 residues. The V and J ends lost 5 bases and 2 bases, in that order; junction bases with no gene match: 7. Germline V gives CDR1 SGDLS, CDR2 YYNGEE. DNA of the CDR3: TGTGCCAGCAGTACCGGGACAGACCCCTACGAGCAGTACTTC. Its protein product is CASSTGTDPYEQYF. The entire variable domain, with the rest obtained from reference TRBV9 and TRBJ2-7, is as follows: DSGVTQTPKHLITATGQRVTLRCSPRSGDLSVYWYQQSLDQGLQFLIQYYNGEERAKGNILERFSAQQFPDLHSELNLSSLELGDSALYFCASSTGTDPYEQYFGPGTRLTVT.

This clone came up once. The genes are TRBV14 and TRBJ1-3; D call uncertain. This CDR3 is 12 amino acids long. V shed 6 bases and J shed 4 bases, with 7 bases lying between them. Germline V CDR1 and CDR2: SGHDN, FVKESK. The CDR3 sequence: CASRQSGNTIYF. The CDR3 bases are TGTGCCAGCAGACAGTCCGGAAACACCATATATTTT.

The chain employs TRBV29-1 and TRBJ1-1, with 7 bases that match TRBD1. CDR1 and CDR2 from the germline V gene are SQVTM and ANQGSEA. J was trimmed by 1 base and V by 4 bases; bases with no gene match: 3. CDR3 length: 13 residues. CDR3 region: CSVAGQTNTEAFF. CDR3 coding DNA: TGCAGCGTTGCGGGACAGACGAACACTGAAGCTTTCTTT. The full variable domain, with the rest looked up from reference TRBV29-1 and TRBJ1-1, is SAVISQKPSRDICQRGTSLTIQCQVDSQVTMMFWYRQQPGQSLTLIATANQGSEATYESGFVIDKFPISRPNLTFSTLTVSNMSPEDSSIYLCSVAGQTNTEAFFGQGTRLTVV.

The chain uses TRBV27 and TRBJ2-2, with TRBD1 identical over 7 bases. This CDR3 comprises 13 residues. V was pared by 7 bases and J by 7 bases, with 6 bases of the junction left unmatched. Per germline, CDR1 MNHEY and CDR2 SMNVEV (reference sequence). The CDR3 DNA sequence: TGTGCCAGCAAGACAGGGTCGAGCGGGGAGCTGTTTTTT. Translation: CASKTGSSGELFF.

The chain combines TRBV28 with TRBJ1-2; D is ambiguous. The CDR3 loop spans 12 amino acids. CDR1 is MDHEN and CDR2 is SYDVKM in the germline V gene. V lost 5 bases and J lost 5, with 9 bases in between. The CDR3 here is CASSTPGYGYTF. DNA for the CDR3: TGTGCCAGCAGTACCCCGGGTTATGGCTACACCTTC.

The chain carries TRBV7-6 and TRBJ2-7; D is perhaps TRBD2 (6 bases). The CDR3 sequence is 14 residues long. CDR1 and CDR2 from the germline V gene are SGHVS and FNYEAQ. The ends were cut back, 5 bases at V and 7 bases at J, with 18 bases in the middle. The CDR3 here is CASSPLSGGGEQYF. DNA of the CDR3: TGTGCCAGCAGCCCCCTTAGCGGAGGTGGGGAGCAGTACTTC.

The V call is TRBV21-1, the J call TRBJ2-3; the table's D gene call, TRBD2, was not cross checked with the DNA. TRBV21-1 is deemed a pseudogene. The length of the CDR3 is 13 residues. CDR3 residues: CASSKTGGNTQYF. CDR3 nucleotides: TGTGCCAGCAGCAAGACGGGGGGAAATACGCAGTATTTT.

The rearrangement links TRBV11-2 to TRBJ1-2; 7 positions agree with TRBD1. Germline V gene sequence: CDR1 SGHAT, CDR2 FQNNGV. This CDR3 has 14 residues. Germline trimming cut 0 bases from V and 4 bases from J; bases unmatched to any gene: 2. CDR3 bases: TGTGCCAGCAGCTTAGATCAGGGGGTCTATGGCTACACCTTC. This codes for CASSLDQGVYGYTF.

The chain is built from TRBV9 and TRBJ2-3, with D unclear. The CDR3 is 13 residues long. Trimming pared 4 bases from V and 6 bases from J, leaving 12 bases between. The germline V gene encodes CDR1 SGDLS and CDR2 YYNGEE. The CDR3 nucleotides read TGTGCCAGCAGCTCGTCCGCGCCTGATACGCAGTATTTT. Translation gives CASSSSAPDTQYF.

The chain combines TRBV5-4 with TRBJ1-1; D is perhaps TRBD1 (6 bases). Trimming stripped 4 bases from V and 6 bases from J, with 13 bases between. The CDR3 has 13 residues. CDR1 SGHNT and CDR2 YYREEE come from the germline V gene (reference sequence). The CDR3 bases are TGTGCCAGCAGCCTGGGGGCGAAAGCTGAAGCTTTCTTT. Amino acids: CASSLGAKAEAFF.

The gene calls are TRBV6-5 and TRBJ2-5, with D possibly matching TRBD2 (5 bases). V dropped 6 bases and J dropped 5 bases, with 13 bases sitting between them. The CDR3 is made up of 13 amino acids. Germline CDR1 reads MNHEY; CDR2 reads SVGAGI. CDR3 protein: CASRRTRGETQYF. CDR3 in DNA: TGTGCCAGCAGAAGGACGCGCGGGGAGACCCAGTACTTC.

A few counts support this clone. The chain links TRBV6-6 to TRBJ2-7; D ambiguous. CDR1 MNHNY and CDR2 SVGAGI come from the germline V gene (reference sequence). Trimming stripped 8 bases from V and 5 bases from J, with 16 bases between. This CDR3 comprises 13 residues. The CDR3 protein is CASSLPAVDEQYF. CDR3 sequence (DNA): TGTGCCAGCTCTTTACCGGCGGTCGACGAGCAGTACTTC.

The CDR3 region has the DNA TGTGCCAGCAGCTCAAGAACAGGGGCTAATGAGCAGTTCTTC. Its translation is CASSSRTGANEQFF. This chain joins TRBV7-9 and TRBJ2-1; TRBD1 matches 7 bases. The CDR3 is made up of 14 amino acids. The V and J ends lost 4 bases and 7 bases, in that order; junction bases with no gene match: 7. Germline values: CDR1 SEHNR, CDR2 FQNEAQ (reference sequence).

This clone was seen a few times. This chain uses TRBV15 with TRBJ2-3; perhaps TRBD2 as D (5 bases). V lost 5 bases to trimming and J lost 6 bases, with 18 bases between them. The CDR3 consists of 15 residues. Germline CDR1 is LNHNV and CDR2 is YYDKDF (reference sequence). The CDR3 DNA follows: TGTGCCACCAGCGCCGACTACGTCTTCAGTGATACGCAGTATTTT. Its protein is CATSADYVFSDTQYF.

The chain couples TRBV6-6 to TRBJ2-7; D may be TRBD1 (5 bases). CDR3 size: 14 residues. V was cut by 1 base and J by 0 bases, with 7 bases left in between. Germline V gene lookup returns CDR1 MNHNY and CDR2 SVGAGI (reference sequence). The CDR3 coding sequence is TGTGCCAGCAGTTACTTCCAGGGCTCCTACGAGCAGTACTTC. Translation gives CASSYFQGSYEQYF.

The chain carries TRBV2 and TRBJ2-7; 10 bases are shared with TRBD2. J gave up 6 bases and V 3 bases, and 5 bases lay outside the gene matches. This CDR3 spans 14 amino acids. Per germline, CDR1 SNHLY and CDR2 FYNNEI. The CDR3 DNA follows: TGTGCCAGCAGTGACCCCGGGACTAGCGTCGAGCAGTACTTC. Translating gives CASSDPGTSVEQYF. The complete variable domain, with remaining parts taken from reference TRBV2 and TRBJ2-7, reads EPEVTQTPSHQVTQMGQEVILRCVPISNHLYFYWYRQILGQKVEFLVSFYNNEISEKSEIFDDQFSVERPDGSNFTLKIRSTKLEDSAMYFCASSDPGTSVEQYFGPGTRLTVT.

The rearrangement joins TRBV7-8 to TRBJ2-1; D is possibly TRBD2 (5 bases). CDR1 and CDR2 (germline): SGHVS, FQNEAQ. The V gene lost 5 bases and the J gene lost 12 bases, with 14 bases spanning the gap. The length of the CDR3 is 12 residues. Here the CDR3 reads CASSTAGLGQFF. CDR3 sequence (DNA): TGTGCCAGCAGCACCGCGGGCCTAGGGCAGTTCTTC.

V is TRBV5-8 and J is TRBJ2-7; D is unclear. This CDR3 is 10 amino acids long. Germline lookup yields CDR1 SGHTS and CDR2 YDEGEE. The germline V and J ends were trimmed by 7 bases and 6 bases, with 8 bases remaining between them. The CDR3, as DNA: TGTGCCAGCGGTGAGCTCGAGCAGTACTTC. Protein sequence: CASGELEQYF.

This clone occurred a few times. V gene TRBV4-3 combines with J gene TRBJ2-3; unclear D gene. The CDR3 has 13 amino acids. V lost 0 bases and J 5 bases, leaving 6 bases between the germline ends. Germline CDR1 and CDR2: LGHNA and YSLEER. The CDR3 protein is CASSQDPGDTQYF. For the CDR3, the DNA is TGCGCCAGCAGCCAAGATCCCGGAGATACGCAGTATTTT.